Presented here are 8 T cell receptor beta chains from one specimen sequenced in a study of technical replicates of blood from a handful of donors. Generated by immunoSEQ multiplex PCR, the TCRdb table keeps only in-frame clones and is missing some. The repertoire includes around 76,000 clones, 95% to 98% of them detected once, and roughly 0.2% sits in the top ten. The sequenced material came from T cells isolated from PBMCs. All receptors derive from a human donor in good health.

The rearrangement joins TRBV5-1 to TRBJ2-1; D may be TRBD2 (5 bases). The germline V gene encodes CDR1 SGHRS and CDR2 YFSETQ. Trimming took 2 bases from V and 2 from J, leaving 11 bases between them. The CDR3 sequence is 15 residues long. CDR3 protein: CASSFREGAYNEQFF. Here the CDR3 DNA reads TGCGCCAGCAGCTTCCGTGAGGGCGCCTACAATGAGCAGTTCTTC.

CDR3 bases: TGTGCCAGCAGTTTCCGGGGGGCGCCCCAGCATTTT. The encoded protein is CASSFRGAPQHF. J is TRBJ1-5 and V is TRBV28; D is possibly TRBD1 (6 bases). The ends were cut back, 3 bases at V and 9 bases at J, with 9 bases in the middle. This CDR3 region has 12 residues. Per germline, CDR1 MDHEN and CDR2 SYDVKM.

The V and J genes are TRBV6-5 and TRBJ1-1; 7 bases are shared with TRBD1. CDR3 length: 12 amino acids. V gave up 6 bases and J gave up 11 bases; unmatched junction bases: 9. Germline V gives CDR1 MNHEY, CDR2 SVGAGI. CDR3 sequence reads: CASSLGTAEAFF. CDR3 bases: TGTGCCAGCAGCCTCGGGACAGCCGAGGCTTTCTTT.

The genes are TRBV4-3 and TRBJ2-5; TRBD1 aligns across 7 bases. CDR1 and CDR2 (germline): LGHNA, YSLEER. This CDR3 has 16 residues. Unmatched junction bases numbered 11, after V lost 0 bases and J lost 7 bases. The CDR3 DNA reads as TGCGCCAGCAGCCAAGATCTTAGGGGGCGGTGGGTGACCCAGTACTTC. This gives the protein CASSQDLRGRWVTQYF.

This chain connects TRBV4-2 to TRBJ2-1; tentative D call: TRBD1 (6 bases). Germline V CDR1 and CDR2: LGHNA, YNFKEQ. Trimming removed 0 bases at V and 2 bases at J, with 17 bases between. The CDR3 has 18 amino acids. CDR3 DNA: TGTGCCAGCAGCCAAGATCCAGGGGCTCCCTCAACCTACAATGAGCAGTTCTTC. As protein: CASSQDPGAPSTYNEQFF.

This sequence joins TRBV7-2 and TRBJ2-7; TRBD2 matches 11 bases. Germline CDR1 SGHTA, CDR2 FQGNSA. CDR3 size: 16 residues. V lost 5 bases to trimming and J lost 2 bases; unmatched junction nucleotides: 8. Written as DNA, the CDR3 is TGTGCCAGCAGCCCCACCGGGACTAGCGGCACCTACGAGCAGTACTTC. Protein: CASSPTGTSGTYEQYF.

In its sample, this clone was seen once. The J gene is TRBJ2-7, the V gene TRBV4-2; 8 nucleotides match TRBD2. V dropped 0 bases and J dropped 1; count of bases not matched to a gene: 8. This CDR3 comprises 17 residues. In germline, CDR1 is LGHNA, CDR2 YNFKEQ. The CDR3 region is CASSQEGAGVNSYEQYF. Here the CDR3 DNA reads TGTGCCAGCAGCCAAGAGGGAGCGGGAGTGAATTCCTACGAGCAGTACTTC.

The DNA for the CDR3 is TGTGCCAGCAGGTGGACAAACTATGGCTACACCTTC. Translating gives CASRWTNYGYTF. V usage is TRBV6-1 and J usage is TRBJ1-2, with D tentatively TRBD1 (5 bases). CDR1 is MNHNS and CDR2 is SASEGT in the germline V gene. V dropped 6 bases and J dropped 2 bases, with 7 bases sitting between them. The CDR3 length is 12 residues.